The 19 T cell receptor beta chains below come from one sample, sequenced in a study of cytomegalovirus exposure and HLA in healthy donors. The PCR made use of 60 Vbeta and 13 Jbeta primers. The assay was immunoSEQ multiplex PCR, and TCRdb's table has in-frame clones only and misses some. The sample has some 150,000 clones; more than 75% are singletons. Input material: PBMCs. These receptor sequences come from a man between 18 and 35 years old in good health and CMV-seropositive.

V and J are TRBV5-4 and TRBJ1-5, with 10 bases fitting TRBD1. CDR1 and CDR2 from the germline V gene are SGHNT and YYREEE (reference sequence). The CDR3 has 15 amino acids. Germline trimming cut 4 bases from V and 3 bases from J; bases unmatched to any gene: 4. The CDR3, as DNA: TGTGCCAGCAGCAAAGGGACAGGGGACAATCAGCCCCAGCATTTT. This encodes CASSKGTGDNQPQHF.

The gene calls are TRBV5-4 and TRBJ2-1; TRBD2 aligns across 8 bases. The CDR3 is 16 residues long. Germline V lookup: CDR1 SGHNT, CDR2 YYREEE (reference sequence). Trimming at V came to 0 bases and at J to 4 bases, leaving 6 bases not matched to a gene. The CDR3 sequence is CASSLGGTSGYNEQFF. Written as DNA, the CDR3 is TGTGCCAGCAGCTTGGGGGGAACTAGCGGATACAATGAGCAGTTCTTC.

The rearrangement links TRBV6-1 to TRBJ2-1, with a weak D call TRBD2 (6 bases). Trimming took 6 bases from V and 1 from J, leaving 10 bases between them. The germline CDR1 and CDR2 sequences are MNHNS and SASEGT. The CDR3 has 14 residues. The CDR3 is CASSSSGSYNEQFF. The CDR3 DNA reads TGTGCCAGCAGCAGTAGCGGATCCTACAATGAGCAGTTCTTC.

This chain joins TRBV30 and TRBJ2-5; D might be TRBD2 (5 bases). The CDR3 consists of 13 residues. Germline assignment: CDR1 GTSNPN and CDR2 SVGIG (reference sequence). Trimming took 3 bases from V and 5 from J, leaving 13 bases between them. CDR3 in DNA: TGTGCCTGGAGGCAGAGGGTGGGCGAGACCCAGTACTTC. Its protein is CAWRQRVGETQYF. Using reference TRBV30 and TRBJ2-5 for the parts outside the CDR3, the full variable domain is SQTIHQWPATLVQPVGSPLSLECTVEGTSNPNLYWYRQAAGRGLQLLFYSVGIGQISSEVPQNLSASRPQDRQFILSSKKLLLSDSGFYLCAWRQRVGETQYFGPGTRLLVL.

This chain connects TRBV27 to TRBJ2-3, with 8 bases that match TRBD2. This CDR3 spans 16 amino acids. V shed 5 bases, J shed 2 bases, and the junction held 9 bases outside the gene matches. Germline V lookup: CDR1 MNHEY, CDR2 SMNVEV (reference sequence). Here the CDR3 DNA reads TGTGCCAGCAGTCCCGATCCTAGCGGGCTCACAGATACGCAGTATTTT. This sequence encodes CASSPDPSGLTDTQYF.

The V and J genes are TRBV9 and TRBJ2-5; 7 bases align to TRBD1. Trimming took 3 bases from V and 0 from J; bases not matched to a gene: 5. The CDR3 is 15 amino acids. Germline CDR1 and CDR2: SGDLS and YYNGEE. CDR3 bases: TGTGCCAGCAGCGCAGGGACAGTGGACCAAGAGACCCAGTACTTC. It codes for CASSAGTVDQETQYF.

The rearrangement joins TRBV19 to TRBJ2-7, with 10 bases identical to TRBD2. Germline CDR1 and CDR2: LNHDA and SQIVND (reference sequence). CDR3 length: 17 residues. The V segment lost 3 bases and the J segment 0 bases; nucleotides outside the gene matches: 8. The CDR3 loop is CASSIRYERGGSYEQYF. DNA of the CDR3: TGTGCCAGTAGTATCCGCTACGAGCGGGGGGGCTCCTACGAGCAGTACTTC.

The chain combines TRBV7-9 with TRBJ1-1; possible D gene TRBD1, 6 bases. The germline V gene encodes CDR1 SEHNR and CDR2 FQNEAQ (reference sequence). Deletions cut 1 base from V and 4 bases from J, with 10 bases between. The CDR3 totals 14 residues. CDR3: CASSLGGGGTEAFF. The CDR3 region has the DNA TGTGCCAGCAGCTTAGGGGGAGGGGGCACTGAAGCTTTCTTT.

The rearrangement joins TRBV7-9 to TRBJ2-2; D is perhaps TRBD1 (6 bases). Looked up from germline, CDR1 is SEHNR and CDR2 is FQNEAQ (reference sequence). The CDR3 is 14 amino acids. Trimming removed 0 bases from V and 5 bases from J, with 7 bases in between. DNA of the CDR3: TGTGCCAGCAGCTTAGCGAGGGGGACCGGGGAGCTGTTTTTT. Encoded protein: CASSLARGTGELFF.

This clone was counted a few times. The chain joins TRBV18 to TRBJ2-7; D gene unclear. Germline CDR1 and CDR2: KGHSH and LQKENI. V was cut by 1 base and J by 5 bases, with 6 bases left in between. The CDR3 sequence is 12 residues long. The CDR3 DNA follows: TGTGCCAGCTCACCACGAGGAGACGAGCAGTACTTC. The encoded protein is CASSPRGDEQYF.

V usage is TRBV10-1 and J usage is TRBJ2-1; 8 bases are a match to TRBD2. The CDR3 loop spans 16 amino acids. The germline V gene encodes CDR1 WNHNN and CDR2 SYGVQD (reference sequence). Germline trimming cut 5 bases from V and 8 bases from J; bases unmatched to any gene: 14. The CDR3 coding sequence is TGCGCCAGCAGTTCCGTTCGGCGGGAGGTGAGAGATGAGCAGTTCTTC. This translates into CASSSVRREVRDEQFF.

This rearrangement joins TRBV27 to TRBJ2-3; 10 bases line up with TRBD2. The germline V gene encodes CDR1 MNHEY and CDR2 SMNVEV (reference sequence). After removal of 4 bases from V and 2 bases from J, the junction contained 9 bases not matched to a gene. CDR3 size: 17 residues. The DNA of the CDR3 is TGTGCCAGCAGTTCTTACGAGCGGGGGGGCCTCACAGATACGCAGTATTTT. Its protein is CASSSYERGGLTDTQYF.

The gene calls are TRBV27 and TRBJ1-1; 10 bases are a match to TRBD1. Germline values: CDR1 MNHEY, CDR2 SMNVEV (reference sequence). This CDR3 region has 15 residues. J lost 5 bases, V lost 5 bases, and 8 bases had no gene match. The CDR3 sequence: CASSPRQGARTEAFF. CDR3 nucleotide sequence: TGTGCCAGCAGTCCTCGACAGGGGGCGCGTACTGAAGCTTTCTTT.

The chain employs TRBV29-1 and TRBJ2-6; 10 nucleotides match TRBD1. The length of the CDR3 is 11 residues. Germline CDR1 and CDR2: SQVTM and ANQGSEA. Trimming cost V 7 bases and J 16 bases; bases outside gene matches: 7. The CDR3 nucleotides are TGCAGCGGCTATGACAGGGGGCGACTGACTTTC. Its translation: CSGYDRGRLTF.

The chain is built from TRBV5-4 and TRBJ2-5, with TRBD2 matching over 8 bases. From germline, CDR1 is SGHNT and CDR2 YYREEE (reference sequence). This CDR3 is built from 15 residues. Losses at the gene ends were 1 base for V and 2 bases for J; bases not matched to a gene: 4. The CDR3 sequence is CASSLSGSYQETQYF. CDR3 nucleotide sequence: TGTGCCAGCAGCTTGAGCGGGAGTTATCAAGAGACCCAGTACTTC.

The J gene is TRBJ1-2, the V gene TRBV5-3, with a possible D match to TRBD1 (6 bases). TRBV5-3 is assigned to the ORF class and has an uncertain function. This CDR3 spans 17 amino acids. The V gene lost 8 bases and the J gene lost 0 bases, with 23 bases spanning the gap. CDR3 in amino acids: CASRVGTYVGANYGYTF. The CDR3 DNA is TGTGCCAGCCGTGTTGGGACATATGTGGGAGCTAACTATGGCTACACCTTC.

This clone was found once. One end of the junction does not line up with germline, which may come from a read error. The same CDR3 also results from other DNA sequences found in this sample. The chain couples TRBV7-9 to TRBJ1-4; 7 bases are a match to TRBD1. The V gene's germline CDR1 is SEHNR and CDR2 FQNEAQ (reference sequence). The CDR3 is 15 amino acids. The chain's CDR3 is CASSLDRVTNEKLFF. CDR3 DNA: TGCGCCAGCAGCCTCGACAGGGTTACTAATGAAAAACTGTTTTTT.

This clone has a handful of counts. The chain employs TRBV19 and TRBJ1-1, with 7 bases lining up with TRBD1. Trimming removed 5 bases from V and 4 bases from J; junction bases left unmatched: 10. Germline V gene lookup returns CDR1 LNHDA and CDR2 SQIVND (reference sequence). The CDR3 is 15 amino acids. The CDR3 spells CASSSPGGLPTEAFF. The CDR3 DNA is TGTGCCAGTAGTTCCCCAGGGGGGCTCCCCACTGAAGCTTTCTTT. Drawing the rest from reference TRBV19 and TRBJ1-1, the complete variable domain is DGGITQSPKYLFRKEGQNVTLSCEQNLNHDAMYWYRQDPGQGLRLIYYSQIVNDFQKGDIAEGYSVSREKKESFPLTVTSAQKNPTAFYLCASSSPGGLPTEAFFGQGTRLTVV.

The CDR3 nucleotides are TGTGCCAGTAGTGTTGCGCCGGGACAGGTCATCTCTGGAAACACCATATATTTT. Its protein is CASSVAPGQVISGNTIYF. This chain joins TRBV19 and TRBJ1-3, with 8 bases identical to TRBD1. This CDR3 region has 18 residues. With V trimmed by 5 bases and J by 0 bases, 12 bases remained unmatched. Looked up from germline, CDR1 is LNHDA and CDR2 is SQIVND (reference sequence).